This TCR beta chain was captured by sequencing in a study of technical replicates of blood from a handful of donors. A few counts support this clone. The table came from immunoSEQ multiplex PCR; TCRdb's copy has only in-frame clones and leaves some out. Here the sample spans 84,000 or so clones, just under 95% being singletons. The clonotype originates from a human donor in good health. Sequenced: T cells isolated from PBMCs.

This CDR3 reads CASSKDRLDSINEQFF. DNA for the CDR3: TGTGCCAGCTCCAAGGACCGACTAGACTCGATCAATGAGCAGTTCTTC. V gene TRBV19 combines with J gene TRBJ2-1; tentative D call: TRBD2 (6 bases). Germline values: CDR1 LNHDA, CDR2 SQIVND (reference sequence). The CDR3 is 16 residues long. Deletions cut 9 bases from V and 6 bases from J, with 24 bases between.